The rows below give T cell receptor beta chains drawn from one sample of a study of vaccination and CD4 T cells after COVID-19. A single record per CDR3 protein comes from TCRdb applying MiXCR to the PCR reads. This table holds some 28,000 distinct CDR3 sequences, 50% found once. The sample in question was CD4+ T cells from blood, obtained about 7 months after SARS-CoV-2 vaccination. The source is a human donor who had recovered from COVID-19. Both conserved end residues are part of each CDR3. Each record gives: clone size, J gene, V gene, D gene, CDR3 DNA, CDR3 protein. D genes are given only for firm matches. Size is omitted from some rows. Given values are once, few, many or a class for expanded clones.

. | TRBJ2-7 | TRBV7-2 | TRBD2 | TGTGCCAGCAGCTTAATTTCGACTAGCGGGTATTACGAGCAGTACTTC | CASSLISTSGYYEQYF
. | TRBJ2-2 | TRBV7-9 | . | TGTGCCAGCAGCTTAGCGGGCTACACCGGGGAGCTGTTTTTT | CASSLAGYTGELFF
once | TRBJ2-2 | TRBV7-8 | . | TGTGCCAGCAGCCCCGTCGGGGCCGGTCAAACCACCGGGGAGCTGTTTTTT | CASSPVGAGQTTGELFF
few | TRBJ2-3 | TRBV6-1 | TRBD2 | TGTGCCAGCAGTACGGGGGGGGCGGGAGATACGCAGTATTTT | CASSTGGAGDTQYF
few | TRBJ1-6 | TRBV7-8 | . | TGTGCCAGCAGCTTATTCGTGGGTAATTCACCCCTCCACTTT | CASSLFVGNSPLHF
. | TRBJ2-7 | TRBV20-1 | TRBD2 | TGCAGTGCTAGCGGAAAGGGCGGGGGATCCTACGAGCAGTACTTC | CSASGKGGGSYEQYF
few | TRBJ1-6 | TRBV6-5 | . | TGTGCCAGCAGTTCATATTCCGGGGGGGGCTCCTATAATTCACCCCTCCACTTT | CASSSYSGGGSYNSPLHF
. | TRBJ2-1 | TRBV27 | . | TGTGCCAGTCGTTCCGACTCCTACAATGAGCAGTTCTTC | CASRSDSYNEQFF
. | TRBJ2-4 | TRBV6-1 | . | TGTGCCAGCAGTCAGGCAGGGCTAGCCAAAAACATTCAGTACTTC | CASSQAGLAKNIQYF
. | TRBJ2-1 | TRBV20-1 | TRBD1 | TGCAGTGCTCAAGGACAGGTCTACAATGAGCAGTTCTTC | CSAQGQVYNEQFF
. | TRBJ2-5 | TRBV15 | . | TGTGCCACCAGCCCGGGAAACAGGGCGGGTTTAGAGACCCAGTACTTC | CATSPGNRAGLETQYF
. | TRBJ1-6 | TRBV6-1 | TRBD1 | TGTGCCAGCGAGGGACAGTATAATTCACCCCTCCACTTT | CASEGQYNSPLHF
. | TRBJ2-1 | TRBV6-4 | TRBD2 | TGTGCCAGCAGTGGGGGACGGGGGGAAGGCAATGAGCAGTTCTTC | CASSGGRGEGNEQFF
few | TRBJ2-7 | TRBV20-1 | . | TGCAGTGCTAGATCCCCCAGGCTCCGACCCGACGAGCAGTACTTC | CSARSPRLRPDEQYF
. | TRBJ1-6 | TRBV6-2/TRBV6-3 | . | TGTGCCAGCAGGGGTAATTCACCCCTCCACTTT | CASRGNSPLHF
. | TRBJ1-5 | TRBV6-2/TRBV6-3 | . | TGTGCCAGCACCGCCGGGGCTCCGGGCAATCAGCCCCAGCATTTT | CASTAGAPGNQPQHF
. | TRBJ1-5 | TRBV12-3/TRBV12-4 | . | TGTGCCAGCAGTACAACAGGGTTTAGCAATCAGCCCCAGCATTTT | CASSTTGFSNQPQHF
few | TRBJ1-5 | TRBV6-4 | . | TGTGCCAGCAGTGACCCCCACAGACACAATCAGCCCCAGCATTTT | CASSDPHRHNQPQHF
. | TRBJ2-7 | TRBV7-6 | . | TGTGCCAGCAGCTTAGGGGCTTTTGGACTCTACGAGCAGTACTTC | CASSLGAFGLYEQYF
few | TRBJ2-1 | TRBV6-5 | . | TGTGCCAGCAGTTACTCGGGGTTATTAGCGTCCTACAATGAGCAGTTCTTC | CASSYSGLLASYNEQFF
. | TRBJ2-1 | TRBV5-4 | TRBD2 | TGTGCCAGCAGCCAAGCGGGAGGAACCTACAATGAGCAGTTCTTC | CASSQAGGTYNEQFF
few | TRBJ2-2 | TRBV27 | . | TGTGCCAGCAGTTTAGCCGGGACAAGCACCGGGGAGCTGTTTTTT | CASSLAGTSTGELFF
few | TRBJ1-2 | TRBV27 | . | TGTGCCAGCAGTTCCCCCGGGGTAGGCTACACCTTC | CASSSPGVGYTF
. | TRBJ1-3 | TRBV29-1 | TRBD1 | TGCAGCGTTCTAGGATGGGACAGCCACTCTGGAAACACCATATATTTT | CSVLGWDSHSGNTIYF
. | TRBJ2-5 | TRBV15 | TRBD2 | TGTGCCACCAGCGGGAGGGTCCAAGAGACCCAGTACTTC | CATSGRVQETQYF
. | TRBJ2-1 | TRBV7-2 | TRBD2 | TGTGCCAGCAGTCTAGCGGGAGGGTTCAATGAGCAGTTCTTC | CASSLAGGFNEQFF
once | TRBJ2-7 | TRBV5-4 | . | TGCGCCAGCAGCCAAGTGTCCGGGAGTGCCGTATTCTACGAGCAGTACTTC | CASSQVSGSAVFYEQYF
few | TRBJ1-5 | TRBV19 | . | TGTGCCAGTAGTCCTGCAGGGAGGATTCAGCCCCAGCATTTT | CASSPAGRIQPQHF
few | TRBJ2-7 | TRBV15 | TRBD1 | TGTGCCACCAGCACGACGGGACAGGGGAGCCACGAGCAGTACTTC | CATSTTGQGSHEQYF
once | TRBJ2-1 | TRBV11-3 | . | TGTGCCAGCAGCTTAGATGGAACTGAGCAGTTCTTC | CASSLDGTEQFF
. | TRBJ1-2 | TRBV5-4 | TRBD1 | TGTACCAGCAGCAACAGGGGTGGTTATGGCTACACCTTC | CTSSNRGGYGYTF
. | TRBJ2-5 | TRBV5-1 | TRBD1 | TGCGCCAGCAGCAGGGACAGACAAACGTTGGAGACCCAGTACTTC | CASSRDRQTLETQYF
. | TRBJ1-2 | TRBV2 | TRBD1 | TGTGCCAGCACCTTGGCAGGGGGCACAGGCTATGGCTACACCTTC | CASTLAGGTGYGYTF
. | TRBJ2-1 | TRBV6-1 | . | TGTGCCAGCAGTGAAGGGCGGACAACTTACAATGAGCAGTTCTTC | CASSEGRTTYNEQFF
once | TRBJ2-7 | TRBV27 | . | TGTGCCAGCAGTTTATCCAGCGGCTACGAGCAGTACTTC | CASSLSSGYEQYF
. | TRBJ2-7 | TRBV14 | . | TGTGCCAGCAGCCGCGGGGTATTGACAGGAGTATCCTACGAGCAGTACTTC | CASSRGVLTGVSYEQYF
. | TRBJ2-2 | TRBV15 | TRBD2 | TGTGCCACCAGAGGGCGGGAGGTCACCGGGGAGCTGTTTTTT | CATRGREVTGELFF
. | TRBJ2-5 | TRBV24-1 | TRBD2 | TGTGCCACCAGTGATCCCCCTTCTGGGCCGGGAGGGACCCAGTACTTC | CATSDPPSGPGGTQYF